These 24 T cell receptor beta chains came from one sample sequenced in a study of a mutant IDH1 vaccine in newly diagnosed glioma. The data were produced by immunoSEQ multiplex PCR, yet TCRdb's version contains in-frame clones alone and is incomplete. The sample has nearly 15,000 clones, around 89% seen once. The time point is: baseline, week 1 (first vaccination visit). The treatment: pre-vaccination baseline after standard-of-care therapy. The sequenced sample was PBMCs, obtained from a glioma patient treated with radiotherapy, temozolomide or both. All receptors come from a woman between 40 and 50 years old with glioma. Some clones in this sample may be carry-over from other donors' samples.

The chain has TRBV12-5 and TRBJ1-1; no clear D gene. Per germline, CDR1 LGHNT and CDR2 FRNRAP. The germline V and J ends were trimmed by 5 bases and 5 bases, with 15 bases remaining between them. The CDR3 totals 14 residues. CDR3 coding DNA: TGTGCTAGTGGTCCGGCGACTCTAGGAACTGAAGCTTTCTTT. Protein sequence: CASGPATLGTEAFF.

The chain employs TRBV9 and TRBJ2-7; D is unclear. Germline loops: CDR1 SGDLS, CDR2 YYNGEE. The CDR3 loop spans 19 amino acids. The V end was cut by 4 bases, the J end by 0 bases, with 26 bases between. The CDR3 DNA is TGTGCCAGCAGCATCAGTAGACGGATAGTGGGTATCAGCTCCTACGAGCAGTACTTC. Translation: CASSISRRIVGISSYEQYF. The full variable domain, its missing parts supplied by reference TRBV9 and TRBJ2-7, is DSGVTQTPKHLITATGQRVTLRCSPRSGDLSVYWYQQSLDQGLQFLIQYYNGEERAKGNILERFSAQQFPDLHSELNLSSLELGDSALYFCASSISRRIVGISSYEQYFGPGTRLTVT.

Here the CDR3 reads CASSIQGAWGNQPQHF. In nucleotides, the CDR3 is TGTGCCAGTAGTATACAGGGGGCGTGGGGCAATCAGCCCCAGCATTTT. J is TRBJ1-5 and V is TRBV19, with 8 bases lining up with TRBD1. V lost 2 bases and J lost 2; bases outside the gene matches: 5. CDR1 and CDR2 (germline): LNHDA, SQIVND (reference sequence). The CDR3 consists of 16 residues.

V is TRBV12-5 and J is TRBJ2-1, with 7 nucleotides matching TRBD2. From germline, CDR1 is LGHNT and CDR2 FRNRAP. J was trimmed by 0 bases and V by 1 base; bases with no gene match: 0. The CDR3 length is 15 residues. The chain's CDR3 is CASGLGTSSYNEQFF. As DNA, the CDR3 is TGTGCTAGTGGTTTGGGGACTAGCTCCTACAATGAGCAGTTCTTC.

The chain uses TRBV5-1 and TRBJ2-7, with TRBD1 matching over 7 bases. The CDR3 totals 15 residues. V was clipped by 5 bases and J by 1 base; unmatched bases: 9. The V gene's germline CDR1 is SGHRS and CDR2 YFSETQ. In DNA form, the CDR3 reads TGCGCCAGCAGACCCGGGACAGATAAATCCTACGAGCAGTACTTC. This gives the protein CASRPGTDKSYEQYF.

V gene TRBV6-5 combines with J gene TRBJ1-5; D is ambiguous. CDR3 length: 14 amino acids. V dropped 4 bases and J dropped 2 bases, with 9 bases sitting between them. In germline, CDR1 is MNHEY, CDR2 SVGAGI. The CDR3 DNA follows: TGTGCCAGCAGTTCCCTACGGGGCAATCAGCCCCAGCATTTT. It specifies CASSSLRGNQPQHF.

This clone appeared a single time. The V and J genes are TRBV7-9 and TRBJ2-7; D remains ambiguous. The CDR3 contains 11 residues. CDR1 and CDR2 (germline): SEHNR, FQNEAQ (reference sequence). Between the trimmed V and J ends, which lost 5 bases and 3 bases, there was a span of 5 bases. CDR3 residues: CASSALYEQYF. CDR3 DNA: TGTGCCAGCAGCGCCCTCTACGAGCAGTACTTC.

This clone was found once. The V gene is TRBV7-8, the J gene TRBJ2-1; perhaps D is TRBD1 or TRBD2 (5 bases each). The CDR3 is made up of 15 amino acids. V was trimmed by 7 bases and J by 6 bases, leaving 19 bases between them. Germline V gene sequence: CDR1 SGHVS, CDR2 FQNEAQ. CDR3 sequence: CASTSTGTRFNEQFF. CDR3 nucleotides: TGTGCCAGCACGTCGACCGGGACCCGTTTCAATGAGCAGTTCTTC.

V gene TRBV7-2 combines with J gene TRBJ2-7; the D is unclear. CDR1 SGHTA and CDR2 FQGNSA come from the germline V gene. Trimming took off 0 bases at V and 0 bases at J, with 3 bases between the two ends. This CDR3 region has 13 residues. The CDR3 sequence: CASSLAYSYEQYF. The CDR3 region has the DNA TGTGCCAGCAGCTTAGCATACTCCTACGAGCAGTACTTC.

The genes are TRBV6-5 and TRBJ2-3; 8 nucleotides match TRBD1. V lost 6 bases, J lost 1 base, and 3 bases stayed unmatched. This CDR3 is built from 14 residues. Germline V gene data show CDR1 as MNHEY and CDR2 as SVGAGI. Here the CDR3 DNA reads TGTGCCAGCAGCTCGACAGGGGGCACAGATACGCAGTATTTT. It yields the protein CASSSTGGTDTQYF.

V is TRBV2 and J is TRBJ2-5; weak D call: TRBD1 (7 bases). Trimming took off 7 bases at V and 4 bases at J, with 16 bases between the two ends. Germline loops: CDR1 SNHLY, CDR2 FYNNEI. The CDR3 sequence is 14 residues long. CDR3 nucleotide sequence: TGTGCCAGCACCTACAGGGGAGGTACAGAGACCCAGTACTTC. Amino acid sequence: CASTYRGGTETQYF.

The CDR3 sequence: CASSLGLAGLQETQYF. For the CDR3, the DNA is TGTGCCAGCAGTTTAGGGCTAGCGGGGCTCCAAGAGACCCAGTACTTC. The chain combines TRBV28 with TRBJ2-5, with TRBD2 matching over 9 bases. The V segment lost 2 bases and the J segment 1 base; nucleotides outside the gene matches: 5. CDR1 MDHEN and CDR2 SYDVKM come from the germline V gene. This CDR3 contains 16 residues.

This chain connects TRBV11-2 to TRBJ1-2; D is perhaps TRBD1 (5 bases). The CDR3 runs to 15 residues. Trimming removed 7 bases at V and 2 bases at J, with 17 bases between. CDR1 and CDR2 from the germline V gene are SGHAT and FQNNGV. As DNA, the CDR3 is TGTGCCAGCATCGGAGCCGGGGGTAGCAACTATGGCTACACCTTC. Encoded protein: CASIGAGGSNYGYTF.

This chain uses TRBV30 with TRBJ1-5, with TRBD1 as a possible D gene (5 bases). The CDR3 loop spans 15 amino acids. The ends were cut back, 4 bases at V and 8 bases at J, with 21 bases in the middle. CDR1 and CDR2 (germline): GTSNPN, SVGIG (reference sequence). The DNA of the CDR3 is TGTGCCTGGACCCACGATGGAGGGGTGGCGGAGCCCCAGCATTTT. Amino acid sequence: CAWTHDGGVAEPQHF.

The J gene is TRBJ1-2, the V gene TRBV19, with D maybe TRBD1 (6 bases). The CDR3 contains 16 residues. V was trimmed by 5 bases and J by 4 bases, leaving 20 bases between them. CDR1 is LNHDA, CDR2 SQIVND, per germline (reference sequence). The CDR3 loop is CASSPRGGSVRYGYTF. CDR3 DNA: TGTGCCAGTAGTCCGAGGGGGGGGTCGGTGCGCTATGGCTACACCTTC.

This clone was seen only once. V gene TRBV9 combines with J gene TRBJ2-3; TRBD2 matches 7 bases. From germline, CDR1 is SGDLS and CDR2 YYNGEE. J was trimmed by 5 bases and V by 0 bases; bases with no gene match: 12. The CDR3 runs 17 residues. The CDR3, as DNA: TGTGCCAGCAGCGTAGTATTGGCGGGAGCATGGAAAGATACGCAGTATTTT. Its protein product is CASSVVLAGAWKDTQYF.

V and J are TRBV7-2 and TRBJ2-3; 10 bases agree with TRBD1. V was pared by 4 bases and J by 3 bases, with 4 bases of the junction left unmatched. This CDR3 is built from 15 residues. Germline V gives CDR1 SGHTA, CDR2 FQGNSA. The CDR3 loop is CASSWLDRGTDTQYF. CDR3 in DNA: TGTGCCAGCAGCTGGCTGGACAGGGGGACAGATACGCAGTATTTT.

This rearrangement joins TRBV30 to TRBJ1-2, with D unclear. V lost 2 bases, J lost 1 base, and 5 bases lay in between. Germline V CDR1 and CDR2: GTSNPN, SVGIG (reference sequence). The CDR3 covers 12 residues. DNA for the CDR3: TGTGCCTGGAGTTCCGGTAACTATGGCTACACCTTC. Amino acid sequence: CAWSSGNYGYTF.

This clone was seen more than once but under ten times. The J gene is TRBJ1-1, the V gene TRBV30; the match to TRBD1 covers 9 bases. Germline CDR1 is GTSNPN and CDR2 is SVGIG (reference sequence). Trimming removed 2 bases from V and 1 base from J; junction bases left unmatched: 8. The CDR3 runs to 16 residues. CDR3 sequence: CAWSPPGTGPNTEAFF. CDR3 DNA: TGTGCCTGGAGTCCTCCTGGGACAGGGCCGAACACTGAAGCTTTCTTT. The full variable domain, with the rest looked up from reference TRBV30 and TRBJ1-1, is SQTIHQWPATLVQPVGSPLSLECTVEGTSNPNLYWYRQAAGRGLQLLFYSVGIGQISSEVPQNLSASRPQDRQFILSSKKLLLSDSGFYLCAWSPPGTGPNTEAFFGQGTRLTVV.

The chain employs TRBV7-2 and TRBJ2-3; 7 bases line up with TRBD1. V gave up 6 bases and J gave up 2 bases; unmatched junction bases: 5. This CDR3 comprises 14 residues. The germline CDR1 and CDR2 sequences are SGHTA and FQGNSA. The CDR3 DNA is TGTGCCAGCAGTCGGGACAGCTCCACAGATACGCAGTATTTT. The encoded protein is CASSRDSSTDTQYF.

This chain links TRBV10-3 with TRBJ2-4; 11 bases map to TRBD1. This CDR3 has 16 amino acids. V was pared by 3 bases and J by 4 bases, with 5 bases of the junction left unmatched. Germline assignment: CDR1 ENHRY and CDR2 SYGVKD. The CDR3 DNA is TGTGCCATCAGTGAAGGGACAGGGGGGGGTAAAAACATTCAGTACTTC. This codes for CAISEGTGGGKNIQYF.

The genes are TRBV4-1 and TRBJ1-5, with D possibly TRBD1 on 5 matching bases. Trimming left V 1 base short and J 6 bases short, with 13 bases between. CDR1 and CDR2 (germline): MGHRA, YSYEKL. This CDR3 is built from 15 residues. The CDR3 reads CASSQVPQGGQPQHF. CDR3 sequence (DNA): TGCGCCAGCAGCCAAGTGCCCCAGGGAGGTCAGCCCCAGCATTTT.

The table lists this clone with a few counts. The chain joins TRBV2 to TRBJ2-2; tentative D call: TRBD1 (6 bases). V was trimmed by 6 bases and J by 0 bases, leaving 11 bases between them. CDR1 is SNHLY and CDR2 is FYNNEI in the germline V gene. The CDR3 has 15 amino acids. The CDR3 DNA follows: TGTGCCAGCAGAGGGGGTAGAACGAACACCGGGGAGCTGTTTTTT. It codes for CASRGGRTNTGELFF. The whole variable domain, filled in from reference TRBV2 and TRBJ2-2, reads EPEVTQTPSHQVTQMGQEVILRCVPISNHLYFYWYRQILGQKVEFLVSFYNNEISEKSEIFDDQFSVERPDGSNFTLKIRSTKLEDSAMYFCASRGGRTNTGELFFGEGSRLTVL.

This clone was detected only once. The chain links TRBV6-1 to TRBJ1-1; D gene ambiguous. Looked up from germline, CDR1 is MNHNS and CDR2 is SASEGT. Deletions cut 5 bases from V and 6 bases from J, with 4 bases between. The CDR3 has 10 amino acids. The DNA of the CDR3 is TGTGCCAGCAGTTGGCCTGAAGCTTTCTTT. The encoded protein is CASSWPEAFF.